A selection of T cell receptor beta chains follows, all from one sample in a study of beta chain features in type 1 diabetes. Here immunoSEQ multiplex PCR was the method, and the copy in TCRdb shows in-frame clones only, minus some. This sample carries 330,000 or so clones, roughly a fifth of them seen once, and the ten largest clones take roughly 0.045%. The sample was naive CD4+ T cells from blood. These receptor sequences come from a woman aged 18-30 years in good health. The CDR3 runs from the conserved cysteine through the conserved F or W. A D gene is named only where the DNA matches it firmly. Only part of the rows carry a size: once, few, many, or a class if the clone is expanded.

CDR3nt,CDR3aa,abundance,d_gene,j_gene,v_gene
TGTGCCAGCAGCGCCGGACAGGCTTACTATGGCTACACCTTC,CASSAGQAYYGYTF,NA,TRBD1,TRBJ1-2,TRBV9
TGCAGCGTAGCCTGGCGGGAGACCTACAATGAGCAGTTCTTC,CSVAWRETYNEQFF,few,TRBD2,TRBJ2-1,TRBV29-1
TGTGCCTGGAGTGGGGACAGGGAACTTTATGGCTACACCTTC,CAWSGDRELYGYTF,NA,TRBD1,TRBJ1-2,TRBV30
TGCAGCGTTAAGATCGGAGGGGGGGCAGCCGGCGAGCAGTACTTC,CSVKIGGGAAGEQYF,few,NA,TRBJ2-7,TRBV29-1
TGTGCCAGCAGCCTTAGGGGAGGGCCCTCTGACACGCAGTATTTT,CASSLRGGPSDTQYF,NA,TRBD2,TRBJ2-3,TRBV13
TGCGCCAGCAGCCTTCCTACGAGTGGGACTAGCCCTCGCAATGAGCAGTTCTTC,CASSLPTSGTSPRNEQFF,NA,TRBD2,TRBJ2-1,TRBV4-1
TGTGCCAGGGGGAAGGGGCTAGCGGGAGCGGGAGGCTCCTACGAGCAGTACTTC,CARGKGLAGAGGSYEQYF,few,TRBD2,TRBJ2-7,TRBV2
TGTGCCAGCAGCCGCAGCGGGGGGGCCGTGGAGACCCAGTACTTC,CASSRSGGAVETQYF,few,TRBD2,TRBJ2-5,TRBV11-2
TGCGCCAGCAGCTGGGAAGGGGGACAGCCCCAGCATTTT,CASSWEGGQPQHF,NA,NA,TRBJ1-5,TRBV5-1
TGTGCCAGCAGCTCAATTGCAGATACGCAGTATTTT,CASSSIADTQYF,NA,NA,TRBJ2-3,TRBV7-9
TGTGCCTGGAGTGTGGGCAGGGACACTGAAGCTTTCTTT,CAWSVGRDTEAFF,few,NA,TRBJ1-1,TRBV30
TGTGCCAGCAGCATCCGGTCGGACACCGGGGAGCTGTTTTTT,CASSIRSDTGELFF,NA,NA,TRBJ2-2,TRBV9
TGCAGCGTTCGGACTCCAGGGGCTCATGAAGCTTTCTTT,CSVRTPGAHEAFF,few,NA,TRBJ1-1,TRBV29-1
TGTGCCATCAGTGGAGAGCTCGGACAGACGCAAGAGACCCAGTACTTC,CAISGELGQTQETQYF,NA,NA,TRBJ2-5,TRBV10-3
TGCGCCAGCAGCTTGGTGGGACTAGCGGGGGCCGAGCAGTTCTTC,CASSLVGLAGAEQFF,NA,TRBD2,TRBJ2-1,TRBV5-1
TGTGCCAGCAGCTTAGCCTCCGGGACAGAGGATAGTGGCAATCAGCCCCAGCATTTT,CASSLASGTEDSGNQPQHF,few,TRBD1,TRBJ1-5,TRBV7-9
TGTGCCAGCAGTTTCCGTCCCACAGTGAACACTGAAGCTTTCTTT,CASSFRPTVNTEAFF,few,NA,TRBJ1-1,TRBV7-9
TGTGCCATCAGTGATAGACGGGACTACTACAATGAGCAGTTCTTC,CAISDRRDYYNEQFF,few,TRBD2,TRBJ2-1,TRBV10-3
TGTGCCAGCAGTTACTCGAGCGGTGATCAGCCCCAGCATTTT,CASSYSSGDQPQHF,few,NA,TRBJ1-5,TRBV6-6
TGTGCCAGCAGCTCGGTACAGGGCCGCACAGATACGCAGTATTTT,CASSSVQGRTDTQYF,NA,NA,TRBJ2-3,TRBV7-9
TGCGCCAGCAGCCAAGGCTGGACTAGCGAGCAGTTCTTC,CASSQGWTSEQFF,few,TRBD2,TRBJ2-1,TRBV4-3
TGTGCCAGCAGCTTTGCCCGACTCCAAGAGACCCAGTACTTC,CASSFARLQETQYF,few,NA,TRBJ2-5,TRBV7-2
TGCGCCAGCAGCCAAGAGGGAGGGGGGGCGGAGACCCAGTACTTC,CASSQEGGGAETQYF,NA,NA,TRBJ2-5,TRBV4-3
TGTGCCAGCAGCTTAGAAGCCGGGACAGGCTATGGCTACACCTTC,CASSLEAGTGYGYTF,NA,TRBD1,TRBJ1-2,TRBV7-9
TGTGCCAGTAGTGAACGGGAGGCATCCTACAATGAGCAGTTCTTC,CASSEREASYNEQFF,few,TRBD2,TRBJ2-1,TRBV19
TGTGCCAGCAGCCAATCCACAGTCTCTGGCTACACCTTC,CASSQSTVSGYTF,few,NA,TRBJ1-2,TRBV16
TGTGCCCTTGCCAGGGGACCCAATCAGCCCCAGCATTTT,CALARGPNQPQHF,NA,NA,TRBJ1-5,TRBV30
TGCAGCGTTGTGGCAGGGGATTCGGAAAAACTGTTTTTT,CSVVAGDSEKLFF,few,NA,TRBJ1-4,TRBV29-1
TGTGCCATCAGTGAGACTTTACAGGGCGGCGAGCAGTACTTC,CAISETLQGGEQYF,NA,NA,TRBJ2-7,TRBV10-3
TGTGCCAGCAAATCAGGGGGCATCTACGAGCAGTACTTC,CASKSGGIYEQYF,NA,TRBD1,TRBJ2-7,TRBV2
TGTGCCAGTAGTTCGGGTGGTGAAGGCAATCAGCCCCAGCATTTT,CASSSGGEGNQPQHF,NA,NA,TRBJ1-5,TRBV19
TGCAGCGTTGATCTGCGGACTGAAGCTTTCTTT,CSVDLRTEAFF,few,NA,TRBJ1-1,TRBV29-1
TGTGCCAGCAGTTCTTACGGGACAGGTAACACTGAAGCTTTCTTT,CASSSYGTGNTEAFF,NA,TRBD1,TRBJ1-1,TRBV6-5
TGCGCCAGCCGACGGGAGTCTGGCACAGATACGCAGTATTTT,CASRRESGTDTQYF,few,NA,TRBJ2-3,TRBV5-1
TGTGCCTGGAGTATCGGGGGGAGGGAACAGCCCCAGCATTTT,CAWSIGGREQPQHF,NA,NA,TRBJ1-5,TRBV30
TGTGCCAGCAGCTTGGCTAGTCCGGATACGCAGTATTTT,CASSLASPDTQYF,NA,NA,TRBJ2-3,TRBV7-9
TGTGCCAGCAGCACCCGGGGTAGCGGAAACACCGGGGAGCTGTTTTTT,CASSTRGSGNTGELFF,few,NA,TRBJ2-2,TRBV7-3
TGTGCCAGCAGTCGGGCCGGGACAGCCCTTTATGGCTACACCTTC,CASSRAGTALYGYTF,NA,TRBD1,TRBJ1-2,TRBV6-6
TGTGCCACCAAAGAGGGCGCCTTCACAGATACGCAGTATTTT,CATKEGAFTDTQYF,NA,NA,TRBJ2-3,TRBV2
TGTGCCAGCTCGCCAGGGGGAGGGGACATTCAGTACTTC,CASSPGGGDIQYF,NA,NA,TRBJ2-4,TRBV18
TGTGCCTTTACGACAGATCTAGCCAAAAACATTCAGTACTTC,CAFTTDLAKNIQYF,NA,NA,TRBJ2-4,TRBV5-4
TGTGCTAGTGGTTCGCTCCTGACGCGGGCTTACAGCAATGAGCAGTTCTTC,CASGSLLTRAYSNEQFF,NA,NA,TRBJ2-1,TRBV12-5
TGTGCCAGCAGCTCCTTGGGACAGGGGGCACATGGCTACACCTTC,CASSSLGQGAHGYTF,NA,TRBD1,TRBJ1-2,TRBV7-8
TGTGCCAGCAGTAACGCGGACACTGAAGCTTTCTTT,CASSNADTEAFF,NA,NA,TRBJ1-1,TRBV2
TGTGCCTGTACAGGGACAGCAGATGAAAAACTGTTTTTT,CACTGTADEKLFF,NA,TRBD1,TRBJ1-4,TRBV30
TGTGCCAGCAGTCTCAGGTACGAGCAGTACTTC,CASSLRYEQYF,NA,NA,TRBJ2-7,TRBV25-1